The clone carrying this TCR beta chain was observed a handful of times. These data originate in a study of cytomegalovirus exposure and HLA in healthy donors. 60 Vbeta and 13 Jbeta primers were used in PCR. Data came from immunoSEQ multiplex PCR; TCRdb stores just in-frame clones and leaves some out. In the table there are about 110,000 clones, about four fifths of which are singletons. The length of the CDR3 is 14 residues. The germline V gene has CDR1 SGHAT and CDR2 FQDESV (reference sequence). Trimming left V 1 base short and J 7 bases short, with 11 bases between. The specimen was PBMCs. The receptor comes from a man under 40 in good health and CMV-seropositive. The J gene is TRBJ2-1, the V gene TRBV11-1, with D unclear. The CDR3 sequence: CASSLGAHSNEQFF. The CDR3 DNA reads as TGTGCCAGCAGCTTAGGGGCCCATTCTAATGAGCAGTTCTTC.